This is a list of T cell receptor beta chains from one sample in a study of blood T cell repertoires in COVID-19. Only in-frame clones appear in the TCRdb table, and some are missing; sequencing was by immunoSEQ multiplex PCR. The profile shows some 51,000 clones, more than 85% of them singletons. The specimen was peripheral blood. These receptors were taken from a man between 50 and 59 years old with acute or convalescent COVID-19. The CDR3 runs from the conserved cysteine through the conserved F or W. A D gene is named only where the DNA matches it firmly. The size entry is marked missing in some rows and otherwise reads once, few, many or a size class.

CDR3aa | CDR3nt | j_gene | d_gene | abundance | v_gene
CASSFNGQGRAQHF | TGTGCCAGCAGCTTCAACGGACAGGGCAGGGCCCAGCATTTT | TRBJ1-5 | TRBD1 | NA | TRBV7-2
CASSDGQGYPYNSPLHF | TGTGCCAGCAGTGATGGACAGGGGTACCCCTATAATTCACCCCTCCACTTT | TRBJ1-6 | TRBD1 | few | TRBV2
CASSAQGSQVEKLFF | TGTGCCAGCAGCGCACAGGGATCGCAGGTGGAAAAACTGTTTTTT | TRBJ1-4 | NA | NA | TRBV7-2
CASSLAGDGYTF | TGTGCCAGCAGTTTGGCAGGGGATGGCTACACCTTC | TRBJ1-2 | NA | NA | TRBV27
CASSSRRQVGEAFF | TGTGCCAGCAGCTCCCGTCGACAGGTCGGTGAAGCTTTCTTT | TRBJ1-1 | NA | NA | TRBV11-2
CASSFENQETQYF | TGCGCCAGCAGCTTCGAGAACCAAGAGACCCAGTACTTC | TRBJ2-5 | NA | NA | TRBV5-1
CASSQASLAGGLGADTQYF | TGTGCCAGCAGCCAAGCCAGTCTAGCGGGGGGCTTAGGGGCAGATACGCAGTATTTT | TRBJ2-3 | TRBD2 | NA | TRBV3-1/TRBV3-2
CASSRGPNEQFF | TGTGCCAGCAGCCGGGGTCCGAATGAGCAGTTCTTC | TRBJ2-1 | NA | medium-sized | TRBV7-9
CATEEGGELFF | TGTGCCACAGAGGAGGGCGGGGAGCTGTTTTTT | TRBJ2-2 | NA | NA | TRBV24-1
CASLLSRDRGYGYTF | TGTGCCAGTCTACTTTCCCGGGACAGGGGGTATGGCTACACCTTC | TRBJ1-2 | TRBD1 | NA | TRBV2
CSVVTGDEKLFF | TGCAGCGTTGTGACAGGGGACGAAAAACTGTTTTTT | TRBJ1-4 | TRBD1 | NA | TRBV29-1
CASSTGLAESASTDTQYF | TGTGCCAGCAGCACAGGACTAGCCGAAAGTGCTAGCACAGATACGCAGTATTTT | TRBJ2-3 | TRBD2 | NA | TRBV13
CASSESGGVAFF | TGTGCCAGCAGTGAAAGTGGCGGAGTAGCTTTCTTT | TRBJ1-1 | NA | NA | TRBV2
CASKGQGNTEAFF | TGCGCCAGCAAAGGACAGGGGAACACTGAAGCTTTCTTT | TRBJ1-1 | TRBD1 | NA | TRBV10-2
CASSQPQTNRAGELFF | TGTGCCAGCAGCCAACCCCAAACGAACAGGGCCGGGGAGCTGTTTTTT | TRBJ2-2 | NA | NA | TRBV3-1/TRBV3-2
CASSQVGGNQPQHF | TGTGCCAGCAGCCAAGTCGGAGGCAATCAGCCCCAGCATTTT | TRBJ1-5 | NA | NA | TRBV3-1/TRBV3-2
CAISAEQGRAYGYTF | TGTGCCATCAGCGCCGAGCAGGGGCGCGCCTATGGCTACACCTTC | TRBJ1-2 | NA | once | TRBV10-3
CASHVGVYNSPLHF | TGTGCCAGCCACGTGGGCGTTTATAATTCACCCCTCCACTTT | TRBJ1-6 | NA | NA | TRBV6-5
CATSESGQGQQDEQYF | TGTGCCACCAGTGAGTCCGGACAGGGCCAACAAGACGAGCAGTACTTC | TRBJ2-7 | TRBD1 | NA | TRBV24-1
CASSHMEGSSGYTF | TGTGCCAGCAGCCATATGGAGGGAAGCTCTGGCTACACCTTC | TRBJ1-2 | NA | NA | TRBV6-2/TRBV6-3
CASSISGGAEVF | TGTGCCAGCAGCATTAGCGGGGGGGCCGAAGTCTTC | TRBJ2-1 | TRBD2 | NA | TRBV5-6
CASSLSRDGYTF | TGTGCCAGCAGTTTAAGCCGGGATGGCTACACCTTC | TRBJ1-2 | NA | NA | TRBV12-3/TRBV12-4
CASLSRRGTTGELFF | TGTGCCAGCCTATCGAGGAGGGGCACTACCGGGGAGCTGTTTTTT | TRBJ2-2 | NA | NA | TRBV6-5
CASSPSRGAEQFF | TGTGCCAGCAGTCCATCCAGGGGGGCTGAGCAGTTCTTC | TRBJ2-1 | NA | NA | TRBV12-3/TRBV12-4
CASTVWTGRDYTF | TGTGCCAGCACTGTGTGGACAGGTCGGGACTACACCTTC | TRBJ1-2 | TRBD1 | NA | TRBV5-4
CASSLQGAGANVLTF | TGCGCCAGCAGCTTACAGGGCGCTGGGGCCAACGTCCTGACTTTC | TRBJ2-6 | NA | NA | TRBV5-1
CASSSGQGGHHNEQFF | TGCGCCAGCAGCTCCGGACAGGGGGGTCACCACAATGAGCAGTTCTTC | TRBJ2-1 | TRBD1 | NA | TRBV5-1
CASSFKGITEAFF | TGTGCCAGCAGTTTTAAGGGGATCACTGAAGCTTTCTTT | TRBJ1-1 | NA | NA | TRBV12-3/TRBV12-4
CASSSGGVTDTQYF | TGTGCCAGCAGTAGCGGCGGGGTTACAGATACGCAGTATTTT | TRBJ2-3 | NA | once | TRBV28
CATSDPTGGADTQYF | TGTGCCACCAGTGACCCGACAGGGGGGGCAGATACGCAGTATTTT | TRBJ2-3 | TRBD1 | NA | TRBV24-1
CASSGQGRGYTF | TGTGCCAGCAGCGGACAGGGCCGGGGCTACACCTTC | TRBJ1-2 | TRBD1 | NA | TRBV9
CASRTGGTGGANGYTF | TGTGCCAGCAGAACCGGCGGGACAGGGGGCGCGAATGGCTACACCTTC | TRBJ1-2 | TRBD1 | NA | TRBV28
CSASWLAGTDTQYF | TGCAGTGCTAGTTGGCTAGCGGGCACAGATACGCAGTATTTT | TRBJ2-3 | TRBD2 | NA | TRBV20-1